Below are 21 T cell receptor beta chains sequenced from a single sample in a study of blood T cells in healthy people across ages. Using a J-beta primer mix together with a sample-barcoded 5' primer, a second PCR was run for roughly 6 to 12 cycles. TCRdb ran MiXCR on the 5' RACE reads and lists one entry per CDR3 protein. The sample carries some 1 million distinct CDR3 sequences, more than 35% recorded once. Sequencing was performed on blood. The source is a woman aged 60-75 years in good health.

This clonotype has ten or more counts. The gene calls are TRBV20-1 and TRBJ2-7, with a weak D call TRBD1 (5 bases). The CDR3 consists of 14 residues. Trimming cost V 5 bases and J 4 bases, with 18 bases left between them. Germline-derived CDR1 and CDR2 are DFQATT and SNEGSKA (reference sequence). The CDR3 protein is CSAEDSNQRYEQYF. Written as DNA, the CDR3 is TGCAGTGCTGAAGACAGCAACCAACGGTACGAGCAGTACTTC.

V gene TRBV12-3 or TRBV12-4 combines with J gene TRBJ1-5; D is perhaps TRBD1 (5 bases). Trimming cost V 5 bases and J 6 bases, with 11 bases left between them. The CDR3 runs to 13 residues. Here the CDR3 reads CASSRQSGQPQHF. The CDR3 region has the DNA TGTGCCAGCAGTCGACAGAGCGGTCAGCCCCAGCATTTT.

V is TRBV20-1 and J is TRBJ2-3; 8 positions agree with TRBD2. Germline V CDR1 and CDR2: DFQATT, SNEGSKA (reference sequence). The CDR3 extends over 13 amino acids. V shed 1 base, J shed 10 bases, and the junction held 7 bases outside the gene matches. This CDR3 is CSARGRVAGSQYF. CDR3 coding DNA: TGCAGTGCTAGAGGACGGGTAGCGGGATCGCAGTATTTT.

The V call is TRBV24-1, the J call TRBJ2-1; possibly TRBD2 for D (6 bases). Trimming cost V 6 bases and J 5 bases, with 7 bases left between them. The CDR3 loop spans 12 amino acids. The germline gives CDR1 KGHDR, CDR2 SFDVKD. The CDR3 here is CATSRLDNEQFF. For the CDR3, the DNA is TGTGCCACCAGTCGACTAGACAATGAGCAGTTCTTC.

The chain couples TRBV6-5 to TRBJ1-5; D is undetermined. This CDR3 contains 13 residues. V was trimmed by 7 bases and J by 7 bases, leaving 14 bases between them. Looked up from germline, CDR1 is MNHEY and CDR2 is SVGAGI. The CDR3 loop reads CASKRGLRQPQHF. CDR3 DNA sequence: TGTGCCAGCAAGAGAGGGCTCCGACAGCCCCAGCATTTT.

This clonotype was recorded at least ten times. The chain recombines TRBV29-1 with TRBJ2-3; D could derive from TRBD1 or TRBD2 (6 bases each). Germline loops: CDR1 SQVTM, CDR2 ANQGSEA. This CDR3 is built from 14 residues. V was trimmed by 4 bases and J by 4 bases, leaving 15 bases between them. The CDR3 region has the DNA TGCAGCGTTGTGGGGGGCGCAGTGGCAGATACGCAGTATTTT. It codes for CSVVGGAVADTQYF.

This clonotype occurred a few times. J is TRBJ2-7 and V is TRBV6-5; possibly TRBD1 for D (5 bases). The V end was cut by 0 bases, the J end by 2 bases, with 11 bases between. Germline CDR1 is MNHEY and CDR2 is SVGAGI. The CDR3 contains 15 residues. The CDR3 is CASSYSQGRPYEQYF. The CDR3 coding sequence is TGTGCCAGCAGTTACTCTCAGGGAAGGCCCTACGAGCAGTACTTC.

The chain carries TRBV5-1 and TRBJ2-1; tentative D call: TRBD2 (5 bases). Germline CDR1 is SGHRS and CDR2 is YFSETQ. Trimming pared 4 bases from V and 10 bases from J, leaving 12 bases between. The CDR3 has 12 residues. This CDR3 reads CASSPDFSEQFF. The DNA for the CDR3 is TGCGCCAGCAGCCCGGACTTCTCCGAGCAGTTCTTC.

The chain combines TRBV9 with TRBJ2-3; 7 bases fit TRBD2. The CDR3 runs to 17 residues. CDR1 SGDLS and CDR2 YYNGEE come from the germline V gene. Unmatched junction bases numbered 13, after V lost 0 bases and J lost 6 bases. CDR3 sequence: CASSVATGEGLVDTQYF. The DNA of the CDR3 is TGTGCCAGCAGCGTAGCTACTGGGGAGGGATTGGTGGATACGCAGTATTTT.

Worth noting for this clonotype: An end of the junction differs from the germline gene, which may be a read error. The chain is built from TRBV10-2 and TRBJ2-7, with D possibly matching TRBD1 (5 bases). Per germline, CDR1 WSHSY and CDR2 SAAADI. The CDR3 loop spans 13 amino acids. The CDR3 DNA follows: TGCGTCAGCATCCCCCGACAGTCCTACGAGCAGTACTTC. Its protein product is CVSIPRQSYEQYF.

This clonotype was counted between two and nine times. The chain uses TRBV29-1 and TRBJ1-2; possibly TRBD1 for D (5 bases). Trimming removed 4 bases from V and 8 bases from J, with 17 bases in between. The CDR3 length is 13 residues. The germline V gene has CDR1 SQVTM and CDR2 ANQGSEA. The CDR3, as DNA: TGCAGCGTTGTTCGACAGTTTGGGGGAGGCTACACCTTC. Translation gives CSVVRQFGGGYTF.

The rearrangement uses TRBV5-6 and TRBJ2-1; no reliable D call. The germline gives CDR1 SGHDT, CDR2 YYEEEE. V dropped 4 bases and J dropped 6 bases, with 14 bases sitting between them. There are 14 residues in the CDR3. The CDR3 loop is CASSLEILGNEQFF. In DNA, the CDR3 is TGTGCCAGCAGCCTTGAAATTTTGGGCAATGAGCAGTTCTTC.

Only a few counts were recorded for this clonotype. The rearrangement links TRBV11-3 to TRBJ2-1, with unresolved D. The DNA end favors TRBJ2-7, so the J call may be wrong. Germline V gene lookup returns CDR1 SGHNT and CDR2 YENEEA. The CDR3 spans 14 residues. CDR3 region: CASSSSLVHNEQYF. The CDR3 coding sequence is TGTGCCAGCAGCTCCTCCCTTGTGCACAATGAGCAGTACTTC.

This clonotype has more than one count but fewer than ten. This chain joins TRBV11-2 and TRBJ2-7; 7 nucleotides agree with TRBD2. The CDR3 is 14 residues long. The V and J ends lost 1 base and 4 bases, in that order; junction bases with no gene match: 4. Looked up from germline, CDR1 is SGHAT and CDR2 is FQNNGV. In DNA form, the CDR3 reads TGTGCCAGCAGCTTAGTGGTTAGCGGGTACGAGCAGTACTTC. This gives the protein CASSLVVSGYEQYF.

The V and J genes are TRBV7-7 and TRBJ2-1, with D possibly TRBD2 on 6 matching bases. Germline loops: CDR1 SSHAT, CDR2 FNYEAQ (reference sequence). This CDR3 spans 15 amino acids. V lost 3 bases and J lost 7, with 16 bases in between. CDR3 in DNA: TGTGCCAGCAGCTTGGGCCCTCGGGGGAGAAATGAGCAGTTCTTC. As protein: CASSLGPRGRNEQFF.

As to this clonotype: Mismatch with germline at one junction end may stem from a read error. The chain couples TRBV2 to TRBJ1-4; a weak D match, TRBD1 (5 bases). Looked up from germline, CDR1 is SNHLY and CDR2 is FYNNEI. There are 15 residues in the CDR3. CDR3 sequence: CASREGEQRNEKLFF. The CDR3 DNA is TGTGCCAGCAGGGAAGGGGAGCAGAGAAATGAAAAACTGTTTTTT.

This clonotype has more than one count but fewer than ten. The chain employs TRBV3-1 and TRBJ2-1; tentative D call: TRBD1 (5 bases). The CDR3 covers 13 residues. V gave up 1 base and J gave up 7 bases, with 8 bases separating them. Germline values: CDR1 LGHDT, CDR2 YNNKEL (reference sequence). This CDR3 reads CASSQGSGNEQFF. The CDR3 DNA is TGTGCCAGCAGCCAAGGGTCAGGGAATGAGCAGTTCTTC.

This clonotype was observed many times. V usage is TRBV7-6 and J usage is TRBJ1-2; a possible D gene is TRBD1 (5 bases). The V gene's germline CDR1 is SGHVS and CDR2 FNYEAQ. Trimming shortened V by 1 base and J by 2 bases, and 8 bases separated the two germline ends. The CDR3 totals 14 residues. CDR3 sequence reads: CASSLGGTNYGYTF. The CDR3 region has the DNA TGTGCCAGCAGCTTAGGAGGGACCAACTATGGCTACACCTTC.

This clonotype came up many times. In nucleotides, the CDR3 is TGCAGCGGTGGTGGGGGGTATGGCGAGACCCAGTACTTC. Amino acids: CSGGGGYGETQYF. The rearrangement joins TRBV29-1 to TRBJ2-5, with a tentative D call TRBD2 (6 bases). The CDR3 contains 13 residues. Looked up from germline, CDR1 is SQVTM and CDR2 is ANQGSEA. Trimming removed 7 bases from V and 5 bases from J, with 17 bases in between.

The chain carries TRBV29-1 and TRBJ2-1; no clear D. The V and J ends lost 1 base and 0 bases respectively, with 10 bases between them. The CDR3 consists of 15 residues. Germline loops: CDR1 SQVTM, CDR2 ANQGSEA. The CDR3 is CSVEGARSSYNEQFF. CDR3 bases: TGCAGCGTTGAAGGGGCCCGGAGCTCCTACAATGAGCAGTTCTTC.

The V and J genes are TRBV12-5 and TRBJ2-1; perhaps TRBD1 as D (5 bases). Germline loops: CDR1 LGHNT, CDR2 FRNRAP. This CDR3 contains 12 residues. Trimming left V 10 bases short and J 9 bases short, with 16 bases between. The CDR3 nucleotides read TGTGCTAATGGAAATGACAGATTTGAGCAGTTCTTC. It encodes CANGNDRFEQFF.